This T cell receptor (beta chain) was identified in a study of T cell responses to AZD1222 COVID-19 vaccine. With 6 bases removed from V and 4 bases from J, the gap between germline ends came to 10 bases. This CDR3 has 13 amino acids. The V gene's germline CDR1 is SNHLY and CDR2 FYNNEI. Findings and limits, study-wide: There were mostly white British donors and more females than males, and clonal diversity was possibly underestimated.

With respect to this clone: Its antigen is undetermined.

Sequencing was performed with immunoSEQ multiplex PCR; in TCRdb, only in-frame clones are kept and a portion is missing. The sample records tens of thousands of clones, 90% to 95% being singletons. The receptor comes from an adult who received the AZD1222 COVID-19 vaccine. The chain recombines TRBV2 with TRBJ2-1; D is possibly TRBD1 (5 bases). This material consisted of peripheral blood, taken 28 days after the second AZD1222 dose. CDR3 nucleotide sequence: TGTGCCAGCAGCCTAGGGGTTTACAATGAGCAGTTCTTC. Amino acids: CASSLGVYNEQFF.